The 30 T cell receptor beta chains presented below share a single source sample, sequenced in a study of T cells expressing NK-cell markers. Reprocessing the 5' RACE reads, TCRdb reports a single entry for every CDR3 protein and omits DNA. The sample includes about 260,000 distinct CDR3 sequences. Sequenced input: blood T cells: a sorted CD56 or NKG2C T cell subset, CD4+ or CD8+ T cells, or bulk PBMC T cells (not recorded which). All receptors come from a woman aged 18 to 75 in good health.

The chain is built from TRBV12-3 or TRBV12-4 and TRBJ1-5; TCRdb gives TRBD1 as the D gene, but with no DNA this cannot be confirmed. The CDR3 extends over 16 amino acids. The CDR3 reads CASSPSTGTWNQPQHF.

V usage is TRBV5-4 and J usage is TRBJ2-1. This CDR3 comprises 15 residues. Per germline, CDR1 SGHNT and CDR2 YYREEE (reference sequence). The CDR3 sequence is CASSRDKAVYNEQFF.

The CDR3 region is CASSYWGSEQYF. This chain links TRBV6-5 with TRBJ2-7. Germline CDR1 reads MNHEY; CDR2 reads SVGAGI. CDR3 length equals 12 residues.

This sequence joins TRBV5-1 and TRBJ2-3; no DNA is available, so the TRBD1 call from TCRdb remains unchecked. Germline V gene sequence: CDR1 SGHRS, CDR2 YFSETQ. There are 14 residues in the CDR3. CDR3 in amino acids: CASARQGRTDTQYF.

The chain combines TRBV12-3 or TRBV12-4 with TRBJ2-1; TCRdb outputs TRBD1, but without DNA this stays unchecked. CDR3 size: 15 residues. CDR3: CASSLGAGLYNEQFF.

The chain combines TRBV12-3 or TRBV12-4 with TRBJ2-5; TCRdb's D gene call, TRBD2, goes unchecked for lack of DNA. This CDR3 is 16 amino acids long. This CDR3 is CASSLVGLAGQETQYF.

The gene calls are TRBV5-1 and TRBJ2-1; lacking DNA, the TRBD2 call made by TCRdb goes unchecked. The germline V gene encodes CDR1 SGHRS and CDR2 YFSETQ. The CDR3 loop spans 18 amino acids. This chain's CDR3 is CASSLASGGLRSYNEQFF.

The genes are TRBV30 and TRBJ2-7; TCRdb gives TRBD1 as the D gene, but with no DNA this cannot be confirmed. There are 14 residues in the CDR3. In germline, CDR1 is GTSNPN, CDR2 SVGIG (reference sequence). This CDR3 is CAWSRGTGSGEQYF.

The chain recombines TRBV12-3 or TRBV12-4 with TRBJ1-4. The CDR3 extends over 14 amino acids. The CDR3 sequence is CASSLAGGAEKLFF.

The V call is TRBV5-4, the J call TRBJ2-3; checking the TCRdb D call of TRBD2 is not possible without DNA. CDR1 and CDR2 from the germline V gene are SGHNT and YYREEE (reference sequence). This CDR3 region has 15 residues. The CDR3 sequence: CASSLILAGGDTQYF.

The chain joins TRBV5-4 to TRBJ2-5; TCRdb indicates TRBD1, and absent DNA this call remains unverified. This CDR3 spans 13 amino acids. Looked up from germline, CDR1 is SGHNT and CDR2 is YYREEE (reference sequence). The CDR3 here is CASSFGGVETQYF. Drawing the rest from reference TRBV5-4 and TRBJ2-5, the complete variable domain is ETGVTQSPTHLIKTRGQQVTLRCSSQSGHNTVSWYQQALGQGPQFIFQYYREEENGRGNFPPRFSGLQFPNYSSELNVNALELDDSALYLCASSFGGVETQYFGPGTRLLVL.

V gene TRBV12-3 or TRBV12-4 combines with J gene TRBJ2-5; checking the TCRdb D call of TRBD1 is not possible without DNA. CDR3 size: 12 residues. The chain's CDR3 is CASSSGQETQYF.

This chain uses TRBV25-1 with TRBJ2-2; lacking DNA, the TRBD1 call made by TCRdb goes unchecked. CDR1 MGHDK and CDR2 SYGVNS come from the germline V gene. CDR3 length equals 15 residues. The CDR3 sequence is CASSKPGQGTGELFF.

This rearrangement joins TRBV9 to TRBJ2-1; lacking DNA, the TRBD2 call made by TCRdb goes unchecked. Germline lookup yields CDR1 SGDLS and CDR2 YYNGEE. This CDR3 has 13 amino acids. CDR3 sequence reads: CASNVLAGAEQFF.

The chain combines TRBV3-1 with TRBJ2-5; TCRdb gives TRBD1 as the D gene, but with no DNA this cannot be confirmed. Germline V CDR1 and CDR2: LGHDT, YNNKEL (reference sequence). The CDR3 is 12 amino acids. CDR3 sequence: CASLSGEETQYF.

The J gene is TRBJ1-5, the V gene TRBV20-1. The germline gives CDR1 DFQATT, CDR2 SNEGSKA (reference sequence). The CDR3 runs to 12 residues. The CDR3 loop is CSAEYGNQPQHF.

The chain carries TRBV5-1 and TRBJ2-7; absent DNA, TCRdb's TRBD1 call cannot be checked. Germline V gene sequence: CDR1 SGHRS, CDR2 YFSETQ. The CDR3 is 15 residues long. The CDR3: CASSQGQGASHEQYF.

CDR3 residues: CSARGTGWYQETQYF. This chain links TRBV20-1 with TRBJ2-5; TCRdb's D call, TRBD1, is unchecked because there is no DNA. The CDR3 has 15 amino acids. Germline V gene lookup returns CDR1 DFQATT and CDR2 SNEGSKA (reference sequence).

The rearrangement links TRBV5-1 to TRBJ2-7. Germline CDR1 reads SGHRS; CDR2 reads YFSETQ. CDR3 length: 14 residues. CDR3 region: CASSSTARSYEQYF.

The V gene is TRBV12-3 or TRBV12-4, the J gene TRBJ1-6; checking the TCRdb D call of TRBD1 is not possible without DNA. This CDR3 spans 15 amino acids. CDR3 residues: CASSPRTGGDSPLHF.

The chain carries TRBV12-3 or TRBV12-4 and TRBJ2-7; lacking DNA, the TRBD1 call made by TCRdb goes unchecked. This CDR3 has 14 residues. This CDR3 reads CASSGTGRTDEQYF.

J is TRBJ2-5 and V is TRBV5-4; with no DNA, the TCRdb D assignment of TRBD1 cannot be verified. CDR1 SGHNT and CDR2 YYREEE come from the germline V gene (reference sequence). This CDR3 spans 17 amino acids. The CDR3 is CASSRGAGTGGEETQYF.

The chain is built from TRBV7-9 and TRBJ2-1; without DNA, the TCRdb call of TRBD1 cannot be checked. Germline V gene sequence: CDR1 SEHNR, CDR2 FQNEAQ (reference sequence). The CDR3 extends over 15 amino acids. This CDR3 reads CASSLPAGRSVEQFF. The full variable domain, in which reference TRBV7-9 and TRBJ2-1 provide the parts outside the CDR3, is DTGVSQNPRHKITKRGQNVTFRCDPISEHNRLYWYRQTLGQGPEFLTYFQNEAQLEKSRLLSDRFSAERPKGSFSTLEIQRTEQGDSAMYLCASSLPAGRSVEQFFGPGTRLTVL.

The rearrangement links TRBV6-5 to TRBJ2-1; as DNA is missing, the TRBD2 call by TCRdb cannot be tested. CDR1 and CDR2 (germline): MNHEY, SVGAGI. This CDR3 spans 16 amino acids. This chain's CDR3 is CASSFLSGRGDNEQFF.

This chain connects TRBV5-6 to TRBJ2-5; TCRdb picks TRBD2, but there is no DNA to check that call. This CDR3 comprises 15 residues. In germline, CDR1 is SGHDT, CDR2 YYEEEE. The CDR3 region is CASSRTPGLQETQYF.

The CDR3 reads CASSQRSQYTDTQYF. This chain uses TRBV7-2 with TRBJ2-3. Germline CDR1 SGHTA, CDR2 FQGNSA. The CDR3 runs 15 residues.

This sequence joins TRBV7-3 and TRBJ2-5; TCRdb's D call, TRBD1, is unchecked because there is no DNA. CDR1 is SGHTA, CDR2 FQGTGA, per germline. The CDR3 totals 15 residues. CDR3 sequence reads: CASSPPGVYQETQYF.

The chain recombines TRBV6-2 or TRBV6-3 with TRBJ2-3. Germline CDR1 reads MNHEY; CDR2 reads SVGEGT. This CDR3 contains 14 residues. CDR3 sequence reads: CASKWPDGTDTQYF.

The gene calls are TRBV7-9 and TRBJ1-1; there is no DNA to check the TCRdb D call of TRBD1. Per germline, CDR1 SEHNR and CDR2 FQNEAQ (reference sequence). The CDR3 is 14 residues long. The CDR3 loop reads CASRSEGMNTEAFF.

The chain combines TRBV5-1 with TRBJ2-3. The CDR3 consists of 15 residues. CDR1 and CDR2 (germline): SGHRS, YFSETQ. The CDR3 reads CASSTLPTSTDTQYF.